This is a list of T cell receptor beta chains from one sample in a study of PD-1 blockade in classical Hodgkin lymphoma. The table came from immunoSEQ multiplex PCR; TCRdb's copy has only in-frame clones and leaves some out. The sample lists roughly 150,000 clones, under 85% occurring once. This sample comprised peripheral blood mononuclear cells (PBMCs), obtained before the second cycle of nivolumab. The receptors here all came from a human donor with classical Hodgkin lymphoma. Each CDR3 is given without its conserved first and last residue. A D gene is named only where the DNA matches it firmly. Expanded clones get a size class; other rows say once, few or many, or leave the size out.

V gene: TRBV19
clone size: .
J gene: TRBJ2-7
D gene: .
CDR3 protein: ASSIGRRQY

V gene: TRBV5-1
clone size: .
J gene: TRBJ2-7
D gene: .
CDR3 protein: ASSLKPSESYEQY

V gene: TRBV11-2
clone size: once
J gene: TRBJ2-3
D gene: .
CDR3 protein: ASSLGVRRRADTQY

V gene: TRBV2
clone size: few
J gene: TRBJ1-2
D gene: TRBD1
CDR3 protein: ASSFDRAYGYT

V gene: TRBV6-6
clone size: .
J gene: TRBJ2-7
D gene: .
CDR3 protein: ASSPGPLEQY

V gene: TRBV7-6
clone size: .
J gene: TRBJ2-5
D gene: TRBD2
CDR3 protein: ASSSRLGLAGEETQY

V gene: TRBV10-3
clone size: .
J gene: TRBJ2-2
D gene: .
CDR3 protein: AIKQAVNTGELF

V gene: TRBV21-1
clone size: .
J gene: TRBJ1-2
D gene: .
CDR3 protein: ASSQGHSYGYT

V gene: TRBV7-3
clone size: .
J gene: TRBJ2-6
D gene: .
CDR3 protein: ASSPLTGTSSGANVLT

V gene: TRBV6-5
clone size: .
J gene: TRBJ2-5
D gene: TRBD2
CDR3 protein: ASSYSPAGGAETQY

V gene: TRBV9
clone size: few
J gene: TRBJ2-2
D gene: TRBD2
CDR3 protein: ASSPTSSGTGELF

V gene: TRBV6-5
clone size: .
J gene: TRBJ2-7
D gene: TRBD1
CDR3 protein: ASSYRGQGAYEQY

V gene: TRBV5-8
clone size: .
J gene: TRBJ1-2
D gene: .
CDR3 protein: ASSLAPENYGYT

V gene: TRBV28
clone size: .
J gene: TRBJ2-2
D gene: TRBD2
CDR3 protein: ASSTPLGSGADTGELF

V gene: TRBV7-9
clone size: .
J gene: TRBJ2-1
D gene: .
CDR3 protein: ASSFAGLDEQF

V gene: TRBV27
clone size: .
J gene: TRBJ1-1
D gene: .
CDR3 protein: ASQGPYGRHTEAF

V gene: TRBV27
clone size: few
J gene: TRBJ1-6
D gene: TRBD1
CDR3 protein: ASSFRTGSSYNSPLH

V gene: TRBV7-2
clone size: .
J gene: TRBJ2-7
D gene: TRBD2
CDR3 protein: ASSGLAGAYEQY

V gene: TRBV5-1
clone size: .
J gene: TRBJ1-2
D gene: .
CDR3 protein: ASSPQPGEGYT

V gene: TRBV5-1
clone size: few
J gene: TRBJ2-7
D gene: .
CDR3 protein: ASSLPSRLPYEQY

V gene: TRBV6-1
clone size: once
J gene: TRBJ1-2
D gene: TRBD1
CDR3 protein: ASSGTRDRDGYT

V gene: TRBV6-5
clone size: .
J gene: TRBJ1-1
D gene: .
CDR3 protein: ASSMGGTEAF

V gene: TRBV9
clone size: .
J gene: TRBJ2-1
D gene: .
CDR3 protein: ASSVGRGTYNEQF